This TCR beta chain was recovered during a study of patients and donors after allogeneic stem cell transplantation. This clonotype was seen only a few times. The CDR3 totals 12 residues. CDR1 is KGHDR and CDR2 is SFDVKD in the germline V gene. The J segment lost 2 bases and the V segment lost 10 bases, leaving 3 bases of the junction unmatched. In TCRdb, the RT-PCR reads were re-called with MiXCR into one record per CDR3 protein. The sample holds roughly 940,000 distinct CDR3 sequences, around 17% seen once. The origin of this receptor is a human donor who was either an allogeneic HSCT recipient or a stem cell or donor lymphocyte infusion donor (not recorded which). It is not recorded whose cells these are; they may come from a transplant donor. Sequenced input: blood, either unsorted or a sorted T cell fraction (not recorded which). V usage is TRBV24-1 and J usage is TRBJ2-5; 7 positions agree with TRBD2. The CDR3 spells CATGGGQETQYF. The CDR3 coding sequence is TGTGCCACGGGCGGGGGACAAGAGACCCAGTACTTC.